The sequence of this TCR beta chain was determined in a study of beta chain features in type 1 diabetes. Study in general: What patients shared with healthy donors was a similar profile of age, gender and cell yields. Examination spanned 100 million to 120 million sorted cells from all samples.

Note on this clone: The target antigen is unknown.

What was sequenced were expressed TCRB transcripts, since all of the isolated RNA had been reverse transcribed. Clones were sequenced by immunoSEQ multiplex PCR, and TCRdb holds only the in-frame ones, with some missing. Of about 160,000 clones in the sample, approximately 9.1% were seen once. Study results and limitations: Type 1 diabetes patients had TCRB CDR3s that were shorter (moderately but significantly so) in all four CD4+ subsets.

The trim removed 3 bases at V and 12 bases at J, leaving 14 bases unmatched. The germline V gene encodes CDR1 SEHNR and CDR2 FQNEAQ (reference sequence). This CDR3 is 15 amino acids long. This sequence was found in a woman aged 25-40 years with type 1 diabetes. J is TRBJ2-1 and V is TRBV7-9; the match to TRBD2 covers 7 bases. The sample taken for sequencing was central memory CD4+ T cells from blood. The CDR3 here is CASSFHIGDASGQFF. The DNA for the CDR3 is TGTGCCAGCAGCTTCCACATAGGCGATGCTAGCGGGCAGTTCTTC.